Below are 2 T cell receptor beta chains sequenced from a single sample in a study of shared clonotypes between healthy human individuals. TCRdb keeps only in-frame clones here, not all; method: immunoSEQ multiplex PCR. The repertoire has 600,000 to 700,000 clones, around three quarters of them found once; the top ten carry 1.5% to 2%. What was sequenced was memory CD4+ T cells sorted from blood. The subset is: CD45RA-negative fraction. These TCRs come from a woman aged 25 to 39 in good health.

V is TRBV5-4 and J is TRBJ2-2; TRBD2 aligns across 8 bases. J gave up 5 bases and V 4 bases, and 7 bases lay outside the gene matches. The length of the CDR3 is 15 residues. CDR1 and CDR2 (germline): SGHNT, YYREEE (reference sequence). Here the CDR3 reads CASSQRTSQTGELFF. The CDR3 bases are TGTGCCAGCAGCCAACGGACTAGCCAAACCGGGGAGCTGTTTTTT.

The chain combines TRBV28 with TRBJ2-3, with D perhaps matching TRBD2 (6 bases). V shed 3 bases and J shed 4 bases, with 8 bases lying between them. The germline V gene encodes CDR1 MDHEN and CDR2 SYDVKM. The CDR3 consists of 13 residues. For the CDR3, the DNA is TGTGCCAGCAGTTTGGCGGGACCAGATACGCAGTATTTT. It is translated as CASSLAGPDTQYF.